Included here is one T cell receptor beta chain sequence, with context. The V segment lost 6 bases and the J segment 4 bases; nucleotides outside the gene matches: 18. The CDR3 is 18 residues long. Germline loops: CDR1 MGHDK, CDR2 SYGVNS. The data were taken from a study of blood T cell repertoires in COVID-19. Study information: Samples taken during acute and convalescent COVID-19 were collected in the United States, Italy and Spain. From T cells, B-cell-depleted T cells, or PBMCs came the material, which was cDNA or gDNA.

Per the authors' pipeline: The assay estimated nucleated cells by amplifying reference gene primers. Profiling relied on immunoSEQ multiplex PCR, and the TCRdb table lists in-frame clones only, not all of them. V and J calls plus clone size are reproduced from that table; the DNA served to infer D and trimming. Altogether around 100,000 clones are present, 70% to 90% being singletons, with the ten largest covering 5%. This receptor was obtained from a human donor in a cohort sampled during active COVID-19. The chain uses TRBV25-1 and TRBJ2-3; 8 bases map to TRBD1. The specimen was peripheral blood. The CDR3 region is CASRGIGRTGLFSDTQYF. DNA for the CDR3: TGTGCCAGCAGAGGTATCGGTCGGACAGGGTTGTTCTCAGATACGCAGTATTTT.